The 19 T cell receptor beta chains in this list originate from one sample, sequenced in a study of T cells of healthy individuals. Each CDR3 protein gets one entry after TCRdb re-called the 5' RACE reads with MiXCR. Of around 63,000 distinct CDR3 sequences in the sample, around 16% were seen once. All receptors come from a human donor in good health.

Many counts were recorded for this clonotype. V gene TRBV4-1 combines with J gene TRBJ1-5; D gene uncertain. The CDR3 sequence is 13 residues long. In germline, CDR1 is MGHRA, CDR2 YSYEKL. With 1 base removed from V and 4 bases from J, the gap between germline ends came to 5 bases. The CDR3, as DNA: TGCGCCAGCAGCCAAGGGATTAATCAGCCCCAGCATTTT. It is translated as CASSQGINQPQHF.

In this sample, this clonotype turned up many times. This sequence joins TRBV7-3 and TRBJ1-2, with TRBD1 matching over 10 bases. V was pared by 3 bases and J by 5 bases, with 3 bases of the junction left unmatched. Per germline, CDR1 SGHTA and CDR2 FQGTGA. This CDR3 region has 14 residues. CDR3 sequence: CASSLQGQGYGYTF. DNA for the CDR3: TGTGCCAGCAGCTTGCAGGGACAGGGGTATGGCTACACCTTC.

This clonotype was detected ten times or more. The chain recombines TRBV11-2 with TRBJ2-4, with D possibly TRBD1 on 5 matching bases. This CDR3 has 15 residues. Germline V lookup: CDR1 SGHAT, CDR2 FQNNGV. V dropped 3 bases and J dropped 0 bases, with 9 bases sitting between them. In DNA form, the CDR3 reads TGTGCCAGCAGCTTGGACACCTTAGCCAAAAACATTCAGTACTTC. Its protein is CASSLDTLAKNIQYF.

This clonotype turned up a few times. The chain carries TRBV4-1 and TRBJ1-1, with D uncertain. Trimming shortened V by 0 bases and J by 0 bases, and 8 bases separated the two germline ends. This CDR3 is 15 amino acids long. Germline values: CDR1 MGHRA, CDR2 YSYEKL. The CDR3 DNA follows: TGCGCCAGCAGCCAAGAAGCGAGCGTGAACACTGAAGCTTTCTTT. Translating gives CASSQEASVNTEAFF.

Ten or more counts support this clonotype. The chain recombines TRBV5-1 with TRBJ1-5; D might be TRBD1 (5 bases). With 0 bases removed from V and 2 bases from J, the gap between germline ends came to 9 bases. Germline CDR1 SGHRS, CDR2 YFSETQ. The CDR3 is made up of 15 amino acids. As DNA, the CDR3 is TGCGCCAGCAGCTTGGGGGGCTCGGGCAATCAGCCCCAGCATTTT. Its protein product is CASSLGGSGNQPQHF.

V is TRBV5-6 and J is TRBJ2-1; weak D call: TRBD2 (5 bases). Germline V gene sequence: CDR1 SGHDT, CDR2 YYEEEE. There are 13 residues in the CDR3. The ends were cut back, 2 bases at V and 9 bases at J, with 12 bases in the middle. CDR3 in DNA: TGTGCCAGCAGCTTCTACGGGGAAGGTGAGCAGTTCTTC. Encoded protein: CASSFYGEGEQFF.

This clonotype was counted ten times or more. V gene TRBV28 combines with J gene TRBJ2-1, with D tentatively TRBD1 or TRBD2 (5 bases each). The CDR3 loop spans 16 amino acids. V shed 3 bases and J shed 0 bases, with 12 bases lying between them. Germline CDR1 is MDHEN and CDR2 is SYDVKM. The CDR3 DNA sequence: TGTGCCAGCAGTTTGGGACCTTTCCCCTCCTACAATGAGCAGTTCTTC. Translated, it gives CASSLGPFPSYNEQFF.

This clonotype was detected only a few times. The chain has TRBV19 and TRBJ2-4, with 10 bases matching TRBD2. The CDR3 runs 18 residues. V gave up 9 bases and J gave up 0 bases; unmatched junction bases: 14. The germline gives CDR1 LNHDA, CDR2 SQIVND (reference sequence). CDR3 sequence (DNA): TGTGCCAGCAAAAGCGGGGGGGGGCTCCTCCTAGCCAAAAACATTCAGTACTTC. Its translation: CASKSGGGLLLAKNIQYF.

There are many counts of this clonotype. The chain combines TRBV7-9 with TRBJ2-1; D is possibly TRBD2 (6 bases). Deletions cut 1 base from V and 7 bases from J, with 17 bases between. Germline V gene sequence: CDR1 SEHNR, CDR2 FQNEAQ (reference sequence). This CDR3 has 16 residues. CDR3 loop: CASSLEGLGSENEQFF. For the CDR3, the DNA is TGTGCCAGCAGCTTAGAGGGGCTCGGGAGCGAAAATGAGCAGTTCTTC. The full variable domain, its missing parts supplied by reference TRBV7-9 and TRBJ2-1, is DTGVSQNPRHKITKRGQNVTFRCDPISEHNRLYWYRQTLGQGPEFLTYFQNEAQLEKSRLLSDRFSAERPKGSFSTLEIQRTEQGDSAMYLCASSLEGLGSENEQFFGPGTRLTVL.

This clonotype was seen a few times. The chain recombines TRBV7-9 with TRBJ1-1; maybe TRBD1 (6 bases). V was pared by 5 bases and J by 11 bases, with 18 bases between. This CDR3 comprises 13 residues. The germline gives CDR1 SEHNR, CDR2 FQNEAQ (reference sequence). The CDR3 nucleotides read TGTGCCAGCAGCACGGGACACCTAAGGGAGGCTTTCTTT. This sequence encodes CASSTGHLREAFF.

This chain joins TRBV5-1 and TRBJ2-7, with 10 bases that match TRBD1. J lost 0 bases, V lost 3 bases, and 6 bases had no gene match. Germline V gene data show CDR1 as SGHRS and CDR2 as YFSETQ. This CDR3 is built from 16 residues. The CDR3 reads CASSSGQGGISYEQYF. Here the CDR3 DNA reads TGCGCCAGCAGCTCCGGACAGGGGGGCATCTCCTACGAGCAGTACTTC.

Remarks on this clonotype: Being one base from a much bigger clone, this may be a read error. CDR3 residues: CASSLLRETSGRNYNEQFF. Here the CDR3 DNA reads TGTGCCAGCAGCCTATTACGTGAGACTAGCGGGAGGAACTACAATGAGCAGTTCTTC. The chain combines TRBV4-2 with TRBJ2-1; 13 nucleotides match TRBD2. The ends lost 4 bases at V and 3 bases at J; junction bases unmatched: 12. CDR3 length: 19 residues. Per germline, CDR1 LGHNA and CDR2 YNFKEQ.

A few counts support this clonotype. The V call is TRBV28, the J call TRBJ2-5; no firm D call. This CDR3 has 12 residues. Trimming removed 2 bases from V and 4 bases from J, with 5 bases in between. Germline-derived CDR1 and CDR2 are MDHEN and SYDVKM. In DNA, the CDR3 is TGTGCCAGCAGTTTAGTCCGAGAGACCCAGTACTTC. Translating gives CASSLVRETQYF. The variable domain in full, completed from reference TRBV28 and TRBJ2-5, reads DVKVTQSSRYLVKRTGEKVFLECVQDMDHENMFWYRQDPGLGLRLIYFSYDVKMKEKGDIPEGYSVSREKKERFSLILESASTNQTSMYLCASSLVRETQYFGPGTRLLVL.

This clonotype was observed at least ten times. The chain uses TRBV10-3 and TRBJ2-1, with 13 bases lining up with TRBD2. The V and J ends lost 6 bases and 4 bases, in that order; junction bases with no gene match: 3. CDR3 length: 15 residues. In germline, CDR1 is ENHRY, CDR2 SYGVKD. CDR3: CAISGTSGNYNEQFF. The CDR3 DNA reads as TGTGCCATCAGCGGGACTAGCGGGAATTACAATGAGCAGTTCTTC.

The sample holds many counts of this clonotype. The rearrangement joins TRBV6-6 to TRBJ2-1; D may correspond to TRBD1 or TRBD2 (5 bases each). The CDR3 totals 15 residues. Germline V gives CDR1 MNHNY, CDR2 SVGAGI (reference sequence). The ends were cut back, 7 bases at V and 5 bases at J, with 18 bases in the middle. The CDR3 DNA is TGTGCCAGCACCAAACTAGAGAGGGGCCACAATGAGCAGTTCTTC. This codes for CASTKLERGHNEQFF.

The CDR3 here is CASSAGQGMPGELFF. CDR3 nucleotide sequence: TGTGCCAGCAGTGCCGGACAGGGGATGCCGGGGGAGCTGTTTTTT. This chain uses TRBV12-3 or TRBV12-4 with TRBJ2-2, with 9 bases fitting TRBD1. The CDR3 totals 15 residues. V was pared by 5 bases and J by 8 bases, with 9 bases of the junction left unmatched.

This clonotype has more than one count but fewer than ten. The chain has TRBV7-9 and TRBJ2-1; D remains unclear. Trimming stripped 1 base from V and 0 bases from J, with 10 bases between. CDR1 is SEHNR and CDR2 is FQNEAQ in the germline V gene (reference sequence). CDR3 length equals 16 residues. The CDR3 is CASSLVPSSSYNEQFF. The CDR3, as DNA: TGTGCCAGCAGCTTAGTGCCTTCGAGCTCCTACAATGAGCAGTTCTTC.

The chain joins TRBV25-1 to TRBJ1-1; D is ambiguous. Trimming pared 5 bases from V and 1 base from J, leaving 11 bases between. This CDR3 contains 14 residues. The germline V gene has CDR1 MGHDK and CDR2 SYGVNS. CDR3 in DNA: TGTGCCAGCAGTCTATACAACAGGAACACTGAAGCTTTCTTT. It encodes CASSLYNRNTEAFF.

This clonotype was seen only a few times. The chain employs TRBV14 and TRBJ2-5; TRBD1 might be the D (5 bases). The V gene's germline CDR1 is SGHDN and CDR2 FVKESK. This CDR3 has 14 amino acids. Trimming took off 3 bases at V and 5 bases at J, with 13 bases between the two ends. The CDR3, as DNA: TGTGCCAGCAGCCACGTCAGGTCAGGGGAGACCCAGTACTTC. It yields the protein CASSHVRSGETQYF.